Each of the 5 T cell receptor beta chains below was sequenced from the same sample in a study of shared clonotypes between healthy human individuals. Sequenced by immunoSEQ multiplex PCR; TCRdb stores in-frame clones only, minus some. The data show nearly 600,000 clones, with roughly 95% seen just once and less than 0.13% held by the top ten. As defined, naive CD8 cells were CD45RO-negative and positively selected for CCR7, with terminally differentiated effector memory CD45RA+ cells excluded. Sequencing was performed on naive CD8+ T cells sorted from blood. All receptors derive from a woman between 25 and 40 years old in good health.

This clone turned up a few times. CDR3 nucleotides: TGTGCCAGTTTGGCCCTCGGGAACACCGGGGAGCTGTTTTTT. This codes for CASLALGNTGELFF. The chain couples TRBV27 to TRBJ2-2; D is uncertain. The CDR3 is 14 residues long. Deletions cut 9 bases from V and 1 base from J, with 12 bases between. Per the germline V gene, CDR1 is MNHEY and CDR2 is SMNVEV (reference sequence).

This rearrangement joins TRBV11-2 to TRBJ2-5, with D perhaps being TRBD1 or TRBD2 (5 bases each). Germline CDR1 reads SGHAT; CDR2 reads FQNNGV. The V gene lost 0 bases and the J gene lost 4 bases, with 15 bases spanning the gap. The CDR3 consists of 16 residues. CDR3 in amino acids: CASSLDPGPTLETQYF. CDR3 bases: TGTGCCAGCAGCTTAGATCCGGGACCAACTCTAGAGACCCAGTACTTC. The variable domain in full, with the rest retrieved from reference TRBV11-2 and TRBJ2-5, is EAGVAQSPRYKIIEKRQSVAFWCNPISGHATLYWYQQILGQGPKLLIQFQNNGVVDDSQLPKDRFSAERLKGVDSTLKIQPAKLEDSAVYLCASSLDPGPTLETQYFGPGTRLLVL.

This clone was counted a single time. The rearrangement uses TRBV21-1 and TRBJ1-4; TRBD1, the D gene given by the table, was not confirmed from the DNA. TRBV21-1 counts as a pseudogene. The CDR3 spans 14 residues. The CDR3 region is CAVPNRGPNEKLFF. For the CDR3, the DNA is TGTGCCGTCCCTAACAGGGGGCCAAATGAAAAACTGTTTTTT.

The V and J genes are TRBV5-8 and TRBJ2-7, with 7 bases aligning to TRBD2. After removal of 5 bases from V and 2 bases from J, the junction contained 7 bases not matched to a gene. The CDR3 totals 14 residues. Germline CDR1 is SGHTS and CDR2 is YDEGEE. The CDR3 sequence: CASRWEGITYEQYF. The CDR3 nucleotides are TGTGCCAGCAGGTGGGAGGGCATCACCTACGAGCAGTACTTC.

The chain combines TRBV7-6 with TRBJ2-2, with 11 bases lining up with TRBD2. CDR3 length equals 16 residues. CDR1 is SGHVS and CDR2 is FNYEAQ in the germline V gene. Germline trimming cut 4 bases from V and 3 bases from J; bases unmatched to any gene: 4. For the CDR3, the DNA is TGTGCCAGCAGCTCGGGACTAGCGGTGGACACCGGGGAGCTGTTTTTT. This encodes CASSSGLAVDTGELFF.